Each of the 22 T cell receptor beta chains below was sequenced from the same sample in a study of T cell repertoires in cytomegalovirus infection. MiXCR, applied by TCRdb to the reads, yields one record per CDR3 protein. Of roughly 860,000 distinct CDR3 sequences in the sample, about 30% were seen once. Their target antigens are unknown. The sequences come from cultured CD8+ T cells from PBMCs, collected from culture after CMV antigen stimulation. The receptors stem from a human donor in good health (CMV status not recorded). Some clones in this sample may be carry-over from other donors' samples.

Many counts were recorded for this clonotype. The chain recombines TRBV6-5 with TRBJ1-5; D ambiguous. V lost 2 bases and J 4 bases, leaving 6 bases between the germline ends. Germline CDR1 reads MNHEY; CDR2 reads SVGAGI. The CDR3 length is 13 residues. In nucleotides, the CDR3 is TGTGCCAGCAGTTACCAGGCGAATCAGCCCCAGCATTTT. It specifies CASSYQANQPQHF.

This clonotype was seen more than once but under ten times. This chain links TRBV5-1 with TRBJ2-1; 8 bases map to TRBD2. CDR1 and CDR2 (germline): SGHRS, YFSETQ. The CDR3 has 12 amino acids. V was pared by 5 bases and J by 10 bases, with 5 bases of the junction left unmatched. The CDR3 nucleotides read TGCGCCAGCAGGCCTACTAGCGGAGAGCAGTTCTTC. Its protein is CASRPTSGEQFF.

Comment on this clonotype: The junction and the germline gene differ at one end; a read error may be behind it. The rearrangement joins TRBV7-9 to TRBJ2-1; D gene uncertain. Germline V gene sequence: CDR1 SEHNR, CDR2 FQNEAQ (reference sequence). CDR3 length: 11 amino acids. CDR3 region: CVSSHSNEQFF. In DNA, the CDR3 is TGTGTCAGCAGCCACAGTAATGAGCAGTTCTTC. Variable domain in full (rest from reference TRBV7-9 and TRBJ2-1): DTGVSQNPRHKITKRGQNVTFRCDPISEHNRLYWYRQTLGQGPEFLTYFQNEAQLEKSRLLSDRFSAERPKGSFSTLEIQRTEQGDSAMYLCVSSHSNEQFFGPGTRLTVL.

In this sample, this clonotype turned up a few times. This rearrangement joins TRBV14 to TRBJ1-2; D call uncertain. Germline CDR1 is SGHDN and CDR2 is FVKESK. V was shortened by 1 base and J by 7 bases, with 13 bases between the two germline ends. The length of the CDR3 is 14 residues. The CDR3 coding sequence is TGTGCCAGCAGCCAAGTGACGGGCCGGGGTGGCTACACCTTC. Translation gives CASSQVTGRGGYTF.

The rearrangement joins TRBV19 to TRBJ1-2, with a tentative D call TRBD1 (6 bases). The germline CDR1 and CDR2 sequences are LNHDA and SQIVND (reference sequence). CDR3 size: 13 residues. Trimming pared 10 bases from V and 6 bases from J, leaving 18 bases between. CDR3 sequence reads: CATRGSPYDGYTF. The CDR3 DNA is TGTGCCACCAGGGGTAGTCCCTACGATGGCTACACCTTC.

This sequence joins TRBV29-1 and TRBJ1-1, with D uncertain. Trimming cost V 5 bases and J 1 base, with 5 bases left between them. CDR3 length: 11 residues. The germline gives CDR1 SQVTM, CDR2 ANQGSEA. CDR3 DNA sequence: TGCAGCGTTCCAACGAACACTGAAGCTTTCTTT. Translated: CSVPTNTEAFF.

This clonotype was counted many times. This chain joins TRBV10-3 and TRBJ1-6; D is possibly TRBD1 (5 bases). The CDR3 loop spans 15 amino acids. V was clipped by 8 bases and J by 5 bases, with 16 bases between them. Germline values: CDR1 ENHRY, CDR2 SYGVKD. CDR3 sequence reads: CAIPGGGSDNSPLHF. The CDR3 DNA sequence: TGTGCCATCCCCGGGGGAGGATCCGATAATTCACCCCTCCACTTT.

CDR3 DNA: TGTGCCAGCAGTTACTTTGGGGGGGGGCCTAGGAATGAGCAGTTCTTC. This translates into CASSYFGGGPRNEQFF. The chain has TRBV6-8 and TRBJ2-1, with a weak D call TRBD2 (7 bases). The ends were cut back, 1 base at V and 7 bases at J, with 17 bases in the middle. The CDR3 has 16 residues. CDR1 MNHGY and CDR2 SAAAGT come from the germline V gene.

V usage is TRBV7-3 and J usage is TRBJ2-2, with D uncertain. Trimming shortened V by 3 bases and J by 7 bases, and 9 bases separated the two germline ends. This CDR3 is 13 amino acids long. CDR1 and CDR2 (germline): SGHTA, FQGTGA. CDR3 amino acids: CASSFHINGELFF. The CDR3 DNA follows: TGTGCCAGCAGCTTTCACATAAACGGGGAGCTGTTTTTT.

The chain links TRBV18 to TRBJ1-5; D is possibly TRBD1 (5 bases). The germline V gene has CDR1 KGHSH and CDR2 LQKENI. Trimming left V 4 bases short and J 3 bases short, with 13 bases between. The length of the CDR3 is 15 residues. The CDR3 DNA follows: TGTGCCAGCTCACGGACGAAGGGGTCCAATCAGCCCCAGCATTTT. This encodes CASSRTKGSNQPQHF.

Note on this clonotype: This could be a read error, since a much larger clone is one nucleotide away. The gene calls are TRBV7-9 and TRBJ2-1; D is possibly TRBD1 or TRBD2 (6 bases each). The germline V gene has CDR1 SEHNR and CDR2 FQNEAQ (reference sequence). The CDR3 covers 18 residues. The CDR3 nucleotides are TGTACCAGCAGCTTAGAGCCTGGGACACCCGGGGGTTACAATGAGCAGTTCTTC. Encoded protein: CTSSLEPGTPGGYNEQFF.

This clonotype was seen only once. The chain has TRBV24-1 and TRBJ2-1, with a tentative D call TRBD1 (6 bases). The CDR3 is 11 amino acids. Looked up from germline, CDR1 is KGHDR and CDR2 is SFDVKD. V lost 8 bases and J 9 bases, leaving 10 bases between the germline ends. The CDR3: CATMGAVEQFF. The CDR3 DNA is TGTGCCACCATGGGGGCCGTTGAGCAGTTCTTC.

The chain combines TRBV7-9 with TRBJ2-1, with a tentative D call TRBD2 (6 bases). The CDR3 runs 15 residues. With 5 bases removed from V and 0 bases from J, the gap between germline ends came to 11 bases. Germline loops: CDR1 SEHNR, CDR2 FQNEAQ (reference sequence). CDR3 DNA: TGTGCCAGCAGCCCCAACGGGGGCTCCTACAATGAGCAGTTCTTC. Its translation: CASSPNGGSYNEQFF.

The chain uses TRBV20-1 and TRBJ2-5; D call uncertain. V lost 5 bases and J 0 bases, leaving 10 bases between the germline ends. The CDR3 spans 13 residues. CDR1 is DFQATT and CDR2 is SNEGSKA in the germline V gene (reference sequence). The CDR3 nucleotides read TGCAGTGCTGAGGAATCGTACCAAGAGACCCAGTACTTC. It translates to CSAEESYQETQYF.

The chain joins TRBV19 to TRBJ2-1; D is perhaps TRBD1 or TRBD2 (6 bases each). This CDR3 comprises 14 residues. V was clipped by 3 bases and J by 4 bases, with 10 bases between them. The germline V gene encodes CDR1 LNHDA and CDR2 SQIVND (reference sequence). CDR3 loop: CASSMGGGYNEQFF. DNA of the CDR3: TGTGCCAGTAGTATGGGGGGCGGGTACAATGAGCAGTTCTTC.

The V and J genes are TRBV28 and TRBJ1-4; 7 bases map to TRBD1. The CDR3 contains 19 residues. Germline CDR1 and CDR2: MDHEN and SYDVKM. The J segment lost 0 bases and the V segment lost 3 bases, leaving 13 bases of the junction unmatched. The CDR3 reads CASSFLVGGDMATNEKLFF. As DNA, the CDR3 is TGTGCCAGCAGTTTTTTAGTAGGGGGCGATATGGCAACTAATGAAAAACTGTTTTTT.

As DNA, the CDR3 is TGTGCCAGTAGTACGGACAGGAACAATCAGCCCCAGCATTTT. Protein: CASSTDRNNQPQHF. The V gene is TRBV19, the J gene TRBJ1-5, with TRBD1 matching 7 bases. Per the germline V gene, CDR1 is LNHDA and CDR2 is SQIVND (reference sequence). The CDR3 has 14 residues. The ends lost 4 bases at V and 3 bases at J; junction bases unmatched: 3.

In this sample, this clonotype turned up a few times. The rearrangement joins TRBV6-1 to TRBJ2-7; D possibly corresponds to TRBD1 (5 bases). This CDR3 contains 13 residues. CDR1 is MNHNS, CDR2 SASEGT, per germline. CDR3 DNA: TGTGCTGGTGGGCCAGGGCCCTACTTGGGGCAGTACTTC. Translated: CAGGPGPYLGQYF.

A remark on this clonotype: At one of its ends the junction is not consistent with the germline gene, which may arise from a read error. The chain combines TRBV4-1 with TRBJ2-1; 11 positions agree with TRBD2. In germline, CDR1 is MGHRA, CDR2 YSYEKL. The length of the CDR3 is 15 residues. This CDR3 reads CASSPGLAALGEPFF. Here the CDR3 DNA reads TGCGCCAGCAGCCCGGGACTAGCGGCATTAGGGGAGCCGTTCTTC.

The sample holds a few counts of this clonotype. The rearrangement links TRBV20-1 to TRBJ2-7, with TRBD1 identical over 10 bases. Per germline, CDR1 DFQATT and CDR2 SNEGSKA (reference sequence). The CDR3 covers 14 residues. This CDR3 is CSAGDRGLNYEQYV. The CDR3 bases are TGCAGTGCTGGAGACAGGGGGCTGAACTACGAGCAGTACGTC.

The J gene is TRBJ2-1, the V gene TRBV27; D is perhaps TRBD1 (5 bases). Germline V gene data show CDR1 as MNHEY and CDR2 as SMNVEV (reference sequence). The V end was cut by 3 bases, the J end by 5 bases, with 14 bases between. The CDR3 loop spans 15 amino acids. CDR3 protein: CASSLWQGKDNEQFF. DNA of the CDR3: TGTGCCAGCAGTTTGTGGCAGGGCAAAGACAATGAGCAGTTCTTC.

The chain carries TRBV27 and TRBJ2-3, with D perhaps assigned TRBD1 or TRBD2 (5 bases each). Trimming took off 4 bases at V and 5 bases at J, with 25 bases between the two ends. Germline assignment: CDR1 MNHEY and CDR2 SMNVEV (reference sequence). The CDR3 consists of 18 residues. CDR3 region: CASSSDDERDVILDTQYF. Written as DNA, the CDR3 is TGTGCCAGCAGTTCCGATGACGAACGGGACGTGATTTTAGATACGCAGTATTTT.